What follows is one TCR beta chain and its context. Antigen: not known. This entry comes from a study of cytomegalovirus exposure and HLA in healthy donors. As for the study in general: An earlier analysis identified 117 million unique TCR beta sequences in 150 million to 200 million T cells. Findings and caveats of the study: Relative to equally common others, HLA-associated TCR beta chains showed greater clonal expansion in a later analysis.

The CDR3 is 15 residues long. V was cut by 3 bases and J by 0 bases, with 8 bases left in between. The V gene's germline CDR1 is MNHNS and CDR2 SASEGT. The PCR employed 60 Vbeta primers together with 13 Jbeta primers. Clones were read by immunoSEQ multiplex PCR, and TCRdb kept only the in-frame ones, dropping some. This sample has approximately 140,000 clones, with 70% to 80% found just once. This TCR came from a man aged 45-65 years in good health and CMV-seropositive. Sequenced: PBMCs. The genes are TRBV6-1 and TRBJ2-2; perhaps TRBD2 as D (6 bases). The CDR3 spells CASSEASANTGELFF. CDR3 DNA: TGTGCCAGCAGTGAGGCTAGCGCGAACACCGGGGAGCTGTTTTTT.